This TCR beta chain was sequenced during a study of CD8+CD57+ T cells in acquired aplastic anemia. Study-wide background: The sorted CD4+ and CD8+ cells yielded an average around 3.2 ug of DNA.

General study points: Patients did not significantly differ from controls in CD8+ Simpson's diversity. It was found that roughly 31 CD8+ CDR3 sequences were shared between patients and controls.

Germline CDR1 and CDR2: SGDLS and YYNGEE. This CDR3 has 11 residues. Between the trimmed V and J ends, which lost 8 bases and 14 bases, there was a span of 19 bases. Notes on this clonotype: The target antigen is unknown.

It was genomic DNA that served as the template for profiling TCR beta VDJ and CDR3. One entry per CDR3 protein, called by TCRdb with MiXCR from the reads. This table has approximately 170,000 distinct CDR3 sequences, 63% appearing once. The sequence was collected from a human donor in good health. The material sequenced was sorted CD4+, CD8+, or CD8+CD57+ T cells (not recorded which) from PBMCs. The rearrangement joins TRBV9 to TRBJ1-2; D perhaps matches TRBD1 (6 bases). CDR3 loop: CASLIRGALTF. The DNA of the CDR3 is TGTGCCAGTCTTATCAGGGGAGCCCTGACCTTC. Variable domain in full (rest from reference TRBV9 and TRBJ1-2): DSGVTQTPKHLITATGQRVTLRCSPRSGDLSVYWYQQSLDQGLQFLIQYYNGEERAKGNILERFSAQQFPDLHSELNLSSLELGDSALYFCASLIRGALTFGSGTRLTVV.